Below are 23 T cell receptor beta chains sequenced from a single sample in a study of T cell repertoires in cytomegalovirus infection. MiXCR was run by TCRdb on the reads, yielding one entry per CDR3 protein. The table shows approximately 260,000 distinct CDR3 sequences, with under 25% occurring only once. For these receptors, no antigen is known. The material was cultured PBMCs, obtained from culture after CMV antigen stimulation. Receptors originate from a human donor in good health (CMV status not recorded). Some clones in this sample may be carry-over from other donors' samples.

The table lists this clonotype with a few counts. The CDR3 reads CASSIDGYNEQFF. CDR3 DNA sequence: TGTGCCAGTAGTATAGATGGCTACAATGAGCAGTTCTTC. This chain links TRBV19 with TRBJ2-1; D is undetermined. V was shortened by 0 bases and J by 3 bases, with 3 bases between the two germline ends. The CDR3 spans 13 residues. The germline CDR1 and CDR2 sequences are LNHDA and SQIVND (reference sequence).

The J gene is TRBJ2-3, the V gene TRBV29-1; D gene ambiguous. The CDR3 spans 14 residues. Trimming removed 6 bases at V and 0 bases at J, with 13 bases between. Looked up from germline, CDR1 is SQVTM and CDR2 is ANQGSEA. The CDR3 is CSVRAAASTDTQYF. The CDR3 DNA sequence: TGCAGCGTCCGGGCGGCGGCTAGCACAGATACGCAGTATTTT.

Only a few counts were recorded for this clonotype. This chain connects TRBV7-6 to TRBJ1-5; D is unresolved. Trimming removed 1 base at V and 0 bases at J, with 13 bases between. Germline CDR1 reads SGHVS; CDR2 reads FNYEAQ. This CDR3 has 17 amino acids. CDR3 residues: CASSLDPRPHSNQPQHF. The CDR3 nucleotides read TGTGCCAGCAGCTTAGACCCCCGCCCGCATAGCAATCAGCCCCAGCATTTT. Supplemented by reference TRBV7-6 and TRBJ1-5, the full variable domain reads GAGVSQSPRYKVTKRGQDVALRCDPISGHVSLYWYRQALGQGPEFLTYFNYEAQQDKSGLPNDRFSAERPEGSISTLTIQRTEQRDSAMYRCASSLDPRPHSNQPQHFGDGTRLSIL.

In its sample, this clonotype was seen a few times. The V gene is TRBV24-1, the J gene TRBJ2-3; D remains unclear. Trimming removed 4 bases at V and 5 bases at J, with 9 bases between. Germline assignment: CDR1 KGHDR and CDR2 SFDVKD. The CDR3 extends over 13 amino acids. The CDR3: CATSDSGKDTQYF. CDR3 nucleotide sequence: TGTGCCACCAGTGACTCTGGTAAAGATACGCAGTATTTT.

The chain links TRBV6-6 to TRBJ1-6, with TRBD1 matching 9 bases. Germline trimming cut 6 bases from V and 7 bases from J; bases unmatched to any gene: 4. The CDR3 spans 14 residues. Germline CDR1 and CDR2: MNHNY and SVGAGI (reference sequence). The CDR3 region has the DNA TGTGCCAGCAGACCCGACAGGGGGAATTCACCCCTCCACTTT. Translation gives CASRPDRGNSPLHF.

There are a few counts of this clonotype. The CDR3 DNA follows: TGTGCCAGCAAGGGACAGGGTGCCTTCGCCGAGCAGTACTTC. It codes for CASKGQGAFAEQYF. The chain joins TRBV12-3 or TRBV12-4 to TRBJ2-7; TRBD1 matches at 9 bases. The ends lost 7 bases at V and 6 bases at J; junction bases unmatched: 10. The CDR3 length is 14 residues.

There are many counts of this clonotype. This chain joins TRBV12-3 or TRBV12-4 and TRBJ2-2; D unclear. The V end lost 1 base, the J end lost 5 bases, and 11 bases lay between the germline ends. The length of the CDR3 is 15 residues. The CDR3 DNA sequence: TGTGCCAGCAGTTTAGTGGGCGCGACGACCGGGGAGCTGTTTTTT. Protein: CASSLVGATTGELFF.

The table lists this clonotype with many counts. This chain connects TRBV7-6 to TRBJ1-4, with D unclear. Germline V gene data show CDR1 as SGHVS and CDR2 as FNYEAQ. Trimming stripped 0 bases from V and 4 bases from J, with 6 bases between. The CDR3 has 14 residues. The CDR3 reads CASSLAPLNEKLFF. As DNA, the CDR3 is TGTGCCAGCAGCTTAGCCCCCCTTAATGAAAAACTGTTTTTT. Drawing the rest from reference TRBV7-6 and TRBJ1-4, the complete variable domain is GAGVSQSPRYKVTKRGQDVALRCDPISGHVSLYWYRQALGQGPEFLTYFNYEAQQDKSGLPNDRFSAERPEGSISTLTIQRTEQRDSAMYRCASSLAPLNEKLFFGSGTQLSVL.

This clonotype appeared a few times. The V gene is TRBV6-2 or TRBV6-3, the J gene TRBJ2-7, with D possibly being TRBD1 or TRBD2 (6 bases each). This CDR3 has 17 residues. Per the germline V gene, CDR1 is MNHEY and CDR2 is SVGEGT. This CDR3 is CAPAGQGSDTFSYEQYV. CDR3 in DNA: TGTGCACCAGCGGGTCAGGGGTCCGACACCTTCTCCTACGAGCAGTACGTC.

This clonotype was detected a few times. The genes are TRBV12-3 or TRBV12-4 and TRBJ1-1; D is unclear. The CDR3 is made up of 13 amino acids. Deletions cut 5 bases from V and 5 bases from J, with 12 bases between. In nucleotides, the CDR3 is TGTGCCAGCAGTCCGAGCATGGGGACTGAAGCTTTCTTT. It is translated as CASSPSMGTEAFF.

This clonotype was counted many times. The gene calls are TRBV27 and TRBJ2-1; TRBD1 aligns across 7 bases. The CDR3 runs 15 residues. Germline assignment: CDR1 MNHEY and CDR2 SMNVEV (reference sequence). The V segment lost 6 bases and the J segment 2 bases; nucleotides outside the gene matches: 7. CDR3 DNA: TGTGCCAGCAGCCCCGCGACAGGGCCCTACAATGAGCAGTTCTTC. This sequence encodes CASSPATGPYNEQFF.

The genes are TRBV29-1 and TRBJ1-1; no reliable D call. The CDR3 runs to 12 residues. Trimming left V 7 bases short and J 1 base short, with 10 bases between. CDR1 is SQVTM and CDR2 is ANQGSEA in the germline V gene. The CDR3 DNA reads TGCAGCGCTTCGCCGGGGAACACTGAAGCTTTCTTT. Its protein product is CSASPGNTEAFF. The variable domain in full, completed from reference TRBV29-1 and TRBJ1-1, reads SAVISQKPSRDICQRGTSLTIQCQVDSQVTMMFWYRQQPGQSLTLIATANQGSEATYESGFVIDKFPISRPNLTFSTLTVSNMSPEDSSIYLCSASPGNTEAFFGQGTRLTVV.

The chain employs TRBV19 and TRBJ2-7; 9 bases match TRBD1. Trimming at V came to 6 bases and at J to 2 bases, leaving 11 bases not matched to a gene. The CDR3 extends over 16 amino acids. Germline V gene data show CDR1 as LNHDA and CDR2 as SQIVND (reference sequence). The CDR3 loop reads CASRIRTGDGAYEQYV. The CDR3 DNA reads TGTGCCAGTAGAATACGGACAGGGGACGGGGCCTACGAGCAGTACGTC.

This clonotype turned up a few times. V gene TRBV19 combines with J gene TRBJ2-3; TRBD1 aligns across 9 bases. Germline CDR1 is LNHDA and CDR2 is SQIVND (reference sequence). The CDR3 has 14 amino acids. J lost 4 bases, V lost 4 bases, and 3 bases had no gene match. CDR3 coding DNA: TGTGCCAGTAGTACACAGGGGGCGGCAGATACGCAGTATTTT. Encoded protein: CASSTQGAADTQYF. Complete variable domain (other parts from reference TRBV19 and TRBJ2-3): DGGITQSPKYLFRKEGQNVTLSCEQNLNHDAMYWYRQDPGQGLRLIYYSQIVNDFQKGDIAEGYSVSREKKESFPLTVTSAQKNPTAFYLCASSTQGAADTQYFGPGTRLTVL.

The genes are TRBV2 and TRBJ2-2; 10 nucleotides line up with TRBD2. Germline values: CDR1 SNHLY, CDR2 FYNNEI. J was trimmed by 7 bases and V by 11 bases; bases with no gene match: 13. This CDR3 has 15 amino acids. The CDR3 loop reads CACRQSSGSVGELFF. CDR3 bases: TGTGCCTGCCGGCAGTCTAGCGGGAGTGTCGGGGAGCTGTTTTTT. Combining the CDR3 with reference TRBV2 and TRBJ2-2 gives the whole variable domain EPEVTQTPSHQVTQMGQEVILRCVPISNHLYFYWYRQILGQKVEFLVSFYNNEISEKSEIFDDQFSVERPDGSNFTLKIRSTKLEDSAMYFCACRQSSGSVGELFFGEGSRLTVL.

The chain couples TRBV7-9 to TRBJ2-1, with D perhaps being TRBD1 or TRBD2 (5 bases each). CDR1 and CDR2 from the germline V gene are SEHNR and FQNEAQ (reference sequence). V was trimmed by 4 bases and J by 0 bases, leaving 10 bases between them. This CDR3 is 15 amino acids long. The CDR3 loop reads CASSWDGSSYNEQFF. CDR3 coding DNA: TGTGCCAGCAGCTGGGACGGAAGCTCCTACAATGAGCAGTTCTTC. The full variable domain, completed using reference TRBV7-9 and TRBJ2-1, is DTGVSQNPRHKITKRGQNVTFRCDPISEHNRLYWYRQTLGQGPEFLTYFQNEAQLEKSRLLSDRFSAERPKGSFSTLEIQRTEQGDSAMYLCASSWDGSSYNEQFFGPGTRLTVL.

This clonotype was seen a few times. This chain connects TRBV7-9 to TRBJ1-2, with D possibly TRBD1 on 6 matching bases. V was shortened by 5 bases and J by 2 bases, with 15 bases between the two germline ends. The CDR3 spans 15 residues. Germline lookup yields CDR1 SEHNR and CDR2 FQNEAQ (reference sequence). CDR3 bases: TGTGCCAGCAGCCCTGGGAGGGGGGCCAACTATGGCTACACCTTC. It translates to CASSPGRGANYGYTF.

CDR3 region: CASRRDSYGYTF. For the CDR3, the DNA is TGTGCCAGCCGCAGGGACAGCTATGGCTACACCTTC. This chain uses TRBV7-2 with TRBJ1-2, with TRBD1 matching over 7 bases. J lost 4 bases, V lost 8 bases, and 4 bases had no gene match. CDR3 length: 12 amino acids. Germline V lookup: CDR1 SGHTA, CDR2 FQGNSA.

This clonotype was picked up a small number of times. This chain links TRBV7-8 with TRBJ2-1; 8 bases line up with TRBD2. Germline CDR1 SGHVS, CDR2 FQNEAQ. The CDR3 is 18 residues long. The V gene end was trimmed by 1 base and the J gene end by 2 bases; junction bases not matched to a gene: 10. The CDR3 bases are TGTGCCAGCAGCTTAGGACAGCGGGAGCAAGGGACCTACAATGAGCAGTTCTTC. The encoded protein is CASSLGQREQGTYNEQFF.

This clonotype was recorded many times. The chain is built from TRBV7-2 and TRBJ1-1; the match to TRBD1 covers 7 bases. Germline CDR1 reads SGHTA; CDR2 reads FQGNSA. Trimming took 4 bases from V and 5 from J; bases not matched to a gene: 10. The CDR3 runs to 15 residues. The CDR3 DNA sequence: TGTGCCAGCAGCTCGCGACAGGGATTGAGGACTGAAGCTTTCTTT. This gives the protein CASSSRQGLRTEAFF.

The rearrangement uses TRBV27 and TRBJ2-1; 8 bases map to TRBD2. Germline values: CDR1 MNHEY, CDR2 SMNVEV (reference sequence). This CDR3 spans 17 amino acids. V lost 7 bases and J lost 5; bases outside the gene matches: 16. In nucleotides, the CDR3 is TGTGCCAGCACTCGCCTTCGCCCGGGAGGGTTTGACAATGAGCAGTTCTTC. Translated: CASTRLRPGGFDNEQFF.

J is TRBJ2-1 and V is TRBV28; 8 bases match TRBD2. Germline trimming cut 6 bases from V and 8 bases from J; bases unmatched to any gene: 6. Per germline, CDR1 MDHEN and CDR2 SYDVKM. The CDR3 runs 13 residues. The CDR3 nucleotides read TGTGCCAGCAGCGGGGGGGCCATGGATGAGCAGTTCTTC. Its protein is CASSGGAMDEQFF. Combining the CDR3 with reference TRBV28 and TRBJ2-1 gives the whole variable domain DVKVTQSSRYLVKRTGEKVFLECVQDMDHENMFWYRQDPGLGLRLIYFSYDVKMKEKGDIPEGYSVSREKKERFSLILESASTNQTSMYLCASSGGAMDEQFFGPGTRLTVL.

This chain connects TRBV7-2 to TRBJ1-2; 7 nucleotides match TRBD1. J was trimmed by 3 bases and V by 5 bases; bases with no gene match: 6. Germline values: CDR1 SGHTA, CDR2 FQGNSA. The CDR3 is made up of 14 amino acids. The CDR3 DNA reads TGTGCCAGCAGCCATCGGACAGGAGACTATGGCTACACCTTC. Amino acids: CASSHRTGDYGYTF.